The 14 T cell receptor beta chains reported below all come from one sample, sequenced in a study of post-analysis software for immune sequencing data. Study findings and constraints: A handful of TRBV segments appeared more often in patients than in controls, and TRBV5-6, TRBV5-1 and TRBV20-1 were among these.

Tagging with unique molecular identifiers was a feature of the TCR beta cDNA libraries. TCRdb re-called the PCR reads with MiXCR, one entry per CDR3 protein. The data contain hundreds of thousands of distinct CDR3 sequences, roughly three fifths of them singletons. Antigens of these TCRs are unknown. The sequenced sample was blood. The receptors were sampled from a girl aged 2-10 years with multiple sclerosis.

In its sample, this clonotype was seen a few times. The J gene is TRBJ2-7, the V gene TRBV7-6, with D possibly TRBD1 on 6 matching bases. V lost 3 bases and J lost 2, with 8 bases in between. Germline CDR1 and CDR2: SGHVS and FNYEAQ. The CDR3 consists of 13 residues. The chain's CDR3 is CASSFQGTYEQYF. DNA of the CDR3: TGTGCCAGCAGCTTCCAGGGGACCTACGAGCAGTACTTC.

The chain uses TRBV19 and TRBJ2-4; D remains unclear. The CDR3 has 13 residues. Trimming took 2 bases from V and 5 from J, leaving 7 bases between them. Germline assignment: CDR1 LNHDA and CDR2 SQIVND (reference sequence). The CDR3 DNA reads as TGTGCCAGTAGTATATCTCTCCAAAACATTCAGTACTTC. Translation gives CASSISLQNIQYF.

The chain has TRBV3-1 and TRBJ2-5, with a tentative D call TRBD1 (6 bases). V lost 3 bases, J lost 2 bases, and 13 bases lay in between. CDR1 is LGHDT and CDR2 is YNNKEL in the germline V gene (reference sequence). The CDR3 contains 15 residues. In DNA, the CDR3 is TGTGCCAGCAGCCAGTCTTCAGGGGTACAAGAGACCCAGTACTTC. It encodes CASSQSSGVQETQYF.

V usage is TRBV20-1 and J usage is TRBJ1-4, with D perhaps TRBD1 (5 bases). The V gene lost 5 bases and the J gene lost 0 bases, with 10 bases spanning the gap. This CDR3 region has 14 residues. Germline V gives CDR1 DFQATT, CDR2 SNEGSKA (reference sequence). The CDR3 sequence is CSAPQGATNEKLFF. Here the CDR3 DNA reads TGCAGTGCTCCGCAGGGTGCAACTAATGAAAAACTGTTTTTT.

This sequence joins TRBV7-9 and TRBJ1-6, with D unclear. V shed 4 bases and J shed 7 bases, with 11 bases lying between them. This CDR3 comprises 14 residues. Germline values: CDR1 SEHNR, CDR2 FQNEAQ (reference sequence). CDR3 in DNA: TGTGCCAGCAGCTCCGGCGGCCGGAATTCACCCCTCCACTTT. This encodes CASSSGGRNSPLHF.

This clonotype was observed a handful of times. The rearrangement joins TRBV5-1 to TRBJ1-1, with D unclear. V was trimmed by 4 bases and J by 1 base, leaving 11 bases between them. In germline, CDR1 is SGHRS, CDR2 YFSETQ. This CDR3 is built from 14 residues. CDR3 DNA sequence: TGCGCCAGCAGCGAGGGTTCGAGGAACACTGAAGCTTTCTTT. Amino acids: CASSEGSRNTEAFF.

V gene TRBV19 combines with J gene TRBJ1-5, with a weak D call TRBD1 (5 bases). Germline V gene data show CDR1 as LNHDA and CDR2 as SQIVND (reference sequence). Trimming cost V 8 bases and J 0 bases, with 17 bases left between them. The CDR3 is 16 amino acids. The CDR3 region is CASGGDSVYSNQPQHF. CDR3 bases: TGTGCCAGTGGGGGGGACTCGGTTTATAGCAATCAGCCCCAGCATTTT.

This sequence joins TRBV4-2 and TRBJ1-1, with a weak D call TRBD1 (5 bases). The CDR3 extends over 16 amino acids. Deletions cut 1 base from V and 7 bases from J, with 19 bases between. Per the germline V gene, CDR1 is LGHNA and CDR2 is YNFKEQ. DNA for the CDR3: TGTGCCAGCAGCCAAGGTTTAGGAGGGGACGGCGGTGAAGCTTTCTTT. It specifies CASSQGLGGDGGEAFF.

This chain connects TRBV7-8 to TRBJ2-1, with D maybe TRBD2 (6 bases). Trimming stripped 5 bases from V and 2 bases from J, with 16 bases between. Germline CDR1 and CDR2: SGHVS and FQNEAQ. This CDR3 contains 16 residues. CDR3 in DNA: TGTGCCAGCAGCGAACAACTAGCCCGGACCTACAATGAGCAGTTCTTC. Translating gives CASSEQLARTYNEQFF.

The J gene is TRBJ1-1, the V gene TRBV18; the match to TRBD1 covers 7 bases. V lost 8 bases to trimming and J lost 1 base; unmatched junction nucleotides: 4. The CDR3 runs to 13 residues. Germline V CDR1 and CDR2: KGHSH, LQKENI. For the CDR3, the DNA is TGTGCCAGCGAGGGGGCCGGGAACACTGAAGCTTTCTTT. It codes for CASEGAGNTEAFF.

This chain links TRBV7-2 with TRBJ1-6, with D unresolved. The CDR3 consists of 12 residues. Trimming took 5 bases from V and 15 from J, leaving 14 bases between them. CDR1 and CDR2 from the germline V gene are SGHTA and FQGNSA. CDR3 in DNA: TGTGCCAGCAGCCCTAGCGTGGGAGTCCTCCACTTT. Encoded protein: CASSPSVGVLHF.

The chain has TRBV4-1 and TRBJ2-7, with D hard to call. V gave up 3 bases and J gave up 4 bases, with 10 bases separating them. CDR3 length equals 13 residues. CDR1 and CDR2 (germline): MGHRA, YSYEKL. The CDR3 is CASSHRLGYEQYF. The CDR3 DNA reads TGCGCCAGCAGCCATAGGCTAGGGTACGAGCAGTACTTC.

The chain recombines TRBV12-3 or TRBV12-4 with TRBJ2-2; 8 bases agree with TRBD2. The CDR3 contains 17 residues. With V trimmed by 6 bases and J by 2 bases, 11 bases remained unmatched. This CDR3 reads CASRTPYSGGNTGELFF. The CDR3 nucleotides read TGTGCCAGCAGGACCCCTTACAGCGGGGGAAACACCGGGGAGCTGTTTTTT.

The chain joins TRBV3-1 to TRBJ1-6; the match to TRBD1 covers 9 bases. The CDR3 has 16 residues. The V gene's germline CDR1 is LGHDT and CDR2 YNNKEL (reference sequence). Trimming removed 4 bases from V and 8 bases from J; junction bases left unmatched: 9. DNA of the CDR3: TGTGCCAGCAGCCCGGATTACGGACAGGGGCATTCACCCCTCCACTTT. Translating gives CASSPDYGQGHSPLHF.